A single sample is the source of the 5 T cell receptor beta chains below, sequenced in a study of post-analysis software for immune sequencing data. Study-wide points: TRBV5-6, TRBV5-1 and TRBV20-1 were among roughly five TRBV segments more frequent in patients than controls.

For these TCRs, the target antigens are not known. Unique molecular identifiers tagged the TCR beta cDNA libraries. TCRdb analysed the PCR reads with MiXCR anew, one entry per CDR3 protein. The sample holds about 260,000 distinct CDR3 sequences, 35% to 40% seen once. Sample: blood. These receptor sequences come from a girl aged 10-17 years with multiple sclerosis.

Of note for this clonotype: This could be a read error, since a much larger clone is one nucleotide away. The chain links TRBV6-1 to TRBJ1-5; a weak D match, TRBD1 (5 bases). There are 13 residues in the CDR3. V lost 8 bases, J lost 4 bases, and 12 bases lay in between. The V gene's germline CDR1 is MNHNS and CDR2 SASEGT. The CDR3 protein is CASRGSQNQPQHF. The CDR3, as DNA: TGTGCCAGCCGGGGCTCCCAAAATCAGCCCCAGCATTTT.

This clonotype was observed a few times. The chain joins TRBV4-2 to TRBJ2-1, with D maybe TRBD1 (7 bases). The ends were cut back, 3 bases at V and 7 bases at J, with 25 bases in the middle. This CDR3 is 18 amino acids long. CDR1 and CDR2 from the germline V gene are LGHNA and YNFKEQ. For the CDR3, the DNA is TGTGCCAGCAGCCAGGACTACCAAGGGGGCACCCCCAAGAATGAGCAGTTCTTC. Translation: CASSQDYQGGTPKNEQFF.

This clonotype was counted ten times or more. The gene calls are TRBV4-1 and TRBJ2-5; D tentatively reads TRBD1 or TRBD2 (5 bases each). The germline CDR1 and CDR2 sequences are MGHRA and YSYEKL. The V end was cut by 1 base, the J end by 5 bases, with 11 bases between. The CDR3 consists of 14 residues. The CDR3 loop is CASSQVQGVETQYF. DNA of the CDR3: TGCGCCAGCAGCCAAGTCCAGGGAGTGGAGACCCAGTACTTC.

V gene TRBV7-2 combines with J gene TRBJ2-7; D is unclear. V shed 4 bases and J shed 3 bases, with 7 bases lying between them. Germline lookup yields CDR1 SGHTA and CDR2 FQGNSA. This CDR3 contains 12 residues. CDR3 nucleotide sequence: TGTGCCAGCAGCTCCTACATCTACGAGCAGTACTTC. Translated, it gives CASSSYIYEQYF. The whole variable domain, filled in from reference TRBV7-2 and TRBJ2-7, reads GAGVSQSPSNKVTEKGKDVELRCDPISGHTALYWYRQSLGQGLEFLIYFQGNSAPDKSGLPSDRFSAERTGGSVSTLTIQRTQQEDSAVYLCASSSYIYEQYFGPGTRLTVT.

The genes are TRBV2 and TRBJ2-5; 9 bases are shared with TRBD1. Trimming removed 6 bases from V and 2 bases from J; junction bases left unmatched: 7. The CDR3 is 15 residues long. The germline gives CDR1 SNHLY, CDR2 FYNNEI. The CDR3, as DNA: TGTGCCAGCAGCCCCGGGACAGGGCATCAAGAGACCCAGTACTTC. It codes for CASSPGTGHQETQYF.